This passage covers 20 T cell receptor beta chains from one sample sequenced in a study of blood T cell repertoires in COVID-19. Produced via immunoSEQ multiplex PCR; TCRdb's table is partial and in-frame only. The sample yields roughly 39,000 clones, approximately 85% seen once. The specimen sequenced was peripheral blood. Receptors were obtained from a man in his 60s with acute or convalescent COVID-19.

J is TRBJ2-7 and V is TRBV18, with D maybe TRBD1 (5 bases). This CDR3 is 16 amino acids long. The V end was cut by 5 bases, the J end by 0 bases, with 17 bases between. The V gene's germline CDR1 is KGHSH and CDR2 LQKENI. CDR3 sequence reads: CASSSAPRVSSYEQYF. CDR3 sequence (DNA): TGTGCCAGCTCATCAGCCCCCAGGGTTAGCTCCTACGAGCAGTACTTC.

This rearrangement joins TRBV12-5 to TRBJ2-3; TRBD2 might be the D (6 bases). Trimming pared 6 bases from V and 2 bases from J, leaving 21 bases between. The CDR3 totals 17 residues. CDR1 and CDR2 from the germline V gene are LGHNT and FRNRAP. DNA of the CDR3: TGTGCTAGTGGCAAAACCTACACATCGGGGGACACAGATACGCAGTATTTT. Translated, it gives CASGKTYTSGDTDTQYF.

V and J are TRBV28 and TRBJ1-4; possibly TRBD1 for D (6 bases). CDR1 and CDR2 (germline): MDHEN, SYDVKM. The CDR3 totals 12 residues. V lost 8 bases to trimming and J lost 7 bases, with 11 bases between them. Here the CDR3 DNA reads TGTGCCAGCCAAACAGGGATTGAAAAACTGTTTTTT. Its protein is CASQTGIEKLFF.

The rearrangement uses TRBV3-1 (or the pseudogene TRBV3-2) and TRBJ2-2; a possible D gene is TRBD2 (7 bases). CDR1 is LGHDT, CDR2 YNNKEL, per germline (reference sequence). The V end lost 4 bases, the J end lost 5 bases, and 20 bases lay between the germline ends. The length of the CDR3 is 17 residues. The CDR3 DNA sequence: TGTGCCAGCAGCCTCCCCCTGGGAGGGACAAAAACCGGGGAGCTGTTTTTT. Residues: CASSLPLGGTKTGELFF.

This sequence joins TRBV11-2 and TRBJ1-1; D gene unclear. The V and J ends lost 4 bases and 7 bases respectively, with 16 bases between them. Germline values: CDR1 SGHAT, CDR2 FQNNGV. The CDR3 is 14 residues long. CDR3 residues: CASSSRAARGEAFF. In DNA, the CDR3 is TGTGCCAGCAGCTCACGGGCCGCCCGGGGTGAAGCTTTCTTT.

This rearrangement joins TRBV4-3 to TRBJ2-1; D uncertain. This CDR3 has 13 residues. CDR1 and CDR2 from the germline V gene are LGHNA and YSLEER. Deletions cut 8 bases from V and 4 bases from J, with 12 bases between. CDR3 loop: CASSSGFYNEQFF. CDR3 sequence (DNA): TGCGCCAGCTCTTCCGGTTTTTACAATGAGCAGTTCTTC.

The J gene is TRBJ2-3, the V gene TRBV29-1, with 8 bases fitting TRBD2. V lost 3 bases to trimming and J lost 4 bases; unmatched junction nucleotides: 3. Germline V gives CDR1 SQVTM, CDR2 ANQGSEA. The CDR3 sequence is 13 residues long. CDR3 nucleotide sequence: TGCAGCGTTGAGGGACTAGAGGCAGATACGCAGTATTTT. It is translated as CSVEGLEADTQYF.

V is TRBV6-5 and J is TRBJ2-7, with 9 bases lining up with TRBD1. Germline V lookup: CDR1 MNHEY, CDR2 SVGAGI. Trimming removed 2 bases from V and 6 bases from J; junction bases left unmatched: 5. The CDR3 length is 14 residues. The CDR3 here is CASSYRDRVTEQYF. DNA of the CDR3: TGTGCCAGCAGTTACCGGGACAGGGTAACCGAGCAGTACTTC.

The chain links TRBV30 to TRBJ1-4, with D uncertain. Germline V gives CDR1 GTSNPN, CDR2 SVGIG (reference sequence). V was shortened by 0 bases and J by 8 bases, with 10 bases between the two germline ends. CDR3 size: 13 residues. CDR3: CAWSVPGREKLFF. Here the CDR3 DNA reads TGTGCCTGGAGTGTACCGGGGAGAGAAAAACTGTTTTTT.

The chain links TRBV3-1 (or the pseudogene TRBV3-2) to TRBJ2-2, with 8 bases matching TRBD1. Unmatched junction bases numbered 4, after V lost 5 bases and J lost 5 bases. This CDR3 has 14 residues. The V gene's germline CDR1 is LGHDT and CDR2 YNNKEL (reference sequence). In DNA form, the CDR3 reads TGTGCCAGCAGCTCCCAGGGGGCGACCGGGGAGCTGTTTTTT. As protein: CASSSQGATGELFF.

CDR3 loop: CASSLGYGGYQETQYF. The CDR3 coding sequence is TGCGCCAGCAGCTTGGGATATGGCGGGTACCAAGAGACCCAGTACTTC. This chain connects TRBV5-1 to TRBJ2-5; weak D call: TRBD2 (5 bases). The CDR3 consists of 16 residues. Between the trimmed V and J ends, which lost 0 bases and 0 bases, there was a span of 12 bases. Germline V gene lookup returns CDR1 SGHRS and CDR2 YFSETQ.

Here the CDR3 DNA reads TGTGCCAGCAGTTTGGGGGGAGCCCCCTCCGAGCAGTACTTC. The encoded protein is CASSLGGAPSEQYF. The chain has TRBV27 and TRBJ2-7, with D maybe TRBD2 (6 bases). There are 14 residues in the CDR3. The ends were cut back, 3 bases at V and 6 bases at J, with 15 bases in the middle. CDR1 is MNHEY, CDR2 SMNVEV, per germline (reference sequence).

The chain employs TRBV10-3 and TRBJ1-1; D is uncertain. The germline V gene has CDR1 ENHRY and CDR2 SYGVKD. The CDR3 consists of 11 residues. V was trimmed by 0 bases and J by 10 bases, leaving 6 bases between them. The CDR3 reads CAISESRGAFF. CDR3 sequence (DNA): TGTGCCATCAGTGAGTCCCGGGGAGCTTTCTTT.

This clone was seen more than once but under ten times. The genes are TRBV14 and TRBJ1-4, with 7 bases lining up with TRBD1. The CDR3 runs 15 residues. Germline V gene lookup returns CDR1 SGHDN and CDR2 FVKESK. With 3 bases clipped from V and 6 bases from J, the junction kept 7 bases outside the gene matches. CDR3 DNA sequence: TGTGCCAGCAGCCAGGTACTGGGACAGTATGAAAAACTGTTTTTT. The encoded protein is CASSQVLGQYEKLFF.

The rearrangement uses TRBV18 and TRBJ2-7, with a tentative D call TRBD2 (6 bases). Trimming took 4 bases from V and 3 from J, leaving 13 bases between them. CDR1 is KGHSH, CDR2 LQKENI, per germline. The CDR3 is made up of 14 amino acids. CDR3 bases: TGTGCCAGCTCACTTACGCGGGGCAGCTACGAGCAGTACTTC. Amino acids: CASSLTRGSYEQYF.

V usage is TRBV4-1 and J usage is TRBJ2-7; D is possibly TRBD2 (5 bases). Judging by the DNA end, TRBJ2-1 fits better; the J call may be wrong. The CDR3 is 12 amino acids. Germline-derived CDR1 and CDR2 are MGHRA and YSYEKL. The CDR3 sequence: CASRGSANEQFF. CDR3 DNA sequence: TGCGCCAGCAGGGGTAGCGCCAATGAGCAGTTCTTC.

The rearrangement links TRBV7-8 to TRBJ2-1, with TRBD1 as a possible D gene (5 bases). From germline, CDR1 is SGHVS and CDR2 FQNEAQ. Trimming took off 2 bases at V and 10 bases at J, with 12 bases between the two ends. This CDR3 region has 13 residues. CDR3 loop: CASSLNKQGEQFF. In DNA, the CDR3 is TGTGCCAGCAGCTTAAACAAGCAGGGCGAGCAGTTCTTC.

This clone came up a few times. The gene calls are TRBV13 and TRBJ1-1, with D possibly being TRBD1 (5 bases). From germline, CDR1 is PRHDT and CDR2 FYEKMQ (reference sequence). The CDR3 has 16 amino acids. V lost 2 bases, J lost 1 base, and 14 bases lay in between. The CDR3 coding sequence is TGTGCCAGCAGCTTATTCTCCCCGGGGGAGAACACTGAAGCTTTCTTT. Encoded protein: CASSLFSPGENTEAFF.

As regards this clone: This same CDR3 is encoded by further DNA sequences in the sample. The chain is built from TRBV7-2 and TRBJ1-2; D is perhaps TRBD1 (5 bases). This CDR3 has 15 amino acids. Trimming removed 1 base from V and 3 bases from J, with 12 bases in between. CDR1 and CDR2 (germline): SGHTA, FQGNSA. This CDR3 is CASSLGGGGDYGYTF. CDR3 in DNA: TGTGCCAGCAGCTTAGGGGGGGGTGGTGACTATGGCTACACCTTC.

CDR3 sequence reads: CASWGREAEQYF. CDR3 DNA sequence: TGTGCCTCATGGGGCAGGGAGGCCGAGCAGTACTTC. The chain is built from TRBV28 and TRBJ2-7; TRBD2 is a possible D gene (6 bases). V lost 11 bases to trimming and J lost 6 bases, with 17 bases between them. CDR1 and CDR2 from the germline V gene are MDHEN and SYDVKM. This CDR3 comprises 12 residues.